This T cell receptor (beta chain) originates from a study of Graves' ophthalmopathy and Graves' hyperthyroidism. Notes on the study in general: This model predicted ophthalmopathy progression (sensitivity roughly 70%, specificity approximately 77%).

Investigators amplified TCR beta CDR3 regions from RNA transcripts. After a first-round RT-PCR with HTBI primers, a second-round multiplex PCR was run. TCRdb re-called the multiplex PCR reads with MiXCR, one entry per CDR3 protein. The sample has just over 400,000 distinct CDR3 sequences; roughly 21% are singletons. The V end was cut by 5 bases, the J end by 2 bases, with 18 bases between. Germline assignment: CDR1 SQVTM and CDR2 ANQGSEA. The CDR3 totals 15 residues. Worth noting for this clonotype: Its specificity is unknown.

Sequenced: peripheral blood. The source is a woman aged 18-29 years with stable Graves' hyperthyroidism. This chain joins TRBV29-1 and TRBJ2-5; TRBD1 is a possible D gene (6 bases). The CDR3: CSVYSGRGLQETQYF. The DNA of the CDR3 is TGCAGCGTTTATTCTGGCAGGGGCTTACAAGAGACCCAGTACTTC.